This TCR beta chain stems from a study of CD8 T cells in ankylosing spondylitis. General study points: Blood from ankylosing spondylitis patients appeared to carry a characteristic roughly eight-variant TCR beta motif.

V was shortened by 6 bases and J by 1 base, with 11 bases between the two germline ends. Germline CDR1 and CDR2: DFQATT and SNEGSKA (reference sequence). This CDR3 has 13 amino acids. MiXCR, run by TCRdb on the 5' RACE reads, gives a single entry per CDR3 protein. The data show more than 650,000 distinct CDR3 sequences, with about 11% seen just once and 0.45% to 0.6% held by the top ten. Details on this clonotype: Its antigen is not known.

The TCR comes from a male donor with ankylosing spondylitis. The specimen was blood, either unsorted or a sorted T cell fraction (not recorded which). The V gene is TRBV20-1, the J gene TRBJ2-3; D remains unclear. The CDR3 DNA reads TGCAGTGCCGACCCCCCGGGCACAGATACGCAGTATTTT. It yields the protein CSADPPGTDTQYF.